This record covers a single TCR beta chain. The sample holds a few counts of this clonotype. Its antigen target is currently unknown. Base qualities were left out, and no much larger clone turns up one base away. The data were obtained in a study of response to subunit inactivated influenza vaccine (dated by TCRdb to between 2018 and 2020). Study-level background: The study used deep quantitative T cell receptor repertoire profiling to track responses to a trivalent subunit inactivated influenza vaccine.

Library construction relied on RT-PCR. Sequencing used an Illumina HiSeq 2500. The raw public data were reprocessed by TCRdb itself: fastp quality trimming at Q25, MiXCR clonotype calling, in-frame beta chains only. Each entry merges the rows of one CDR3 protein and shows their most common DNA and genes. The table for this sample lists roughly 540,000 distinct CDR3 sequences; 20% to 25% of them were counted only once. The ten largest account for approximately 3% of the sample. What the research found in general, with its limitations: According to the authors, only a limited number of new T cells may be recruited by each seasonal influenza vaccination.

The CDR3 sequence holds 16 residues, the cysteine and phenylalanine included. Only CDR3 DNA remains: 48 bases, in frame from the first base. For this chain, trimming is 2 bases at the V end and 4 bases at the J end, and the number of junction bases without a gene match is 5. Via the germline V gene (reference sequence), CDR1 is SGHNT and CDR2 YYREEE. The data also belong to a second study, concerning T cells expressing NK-cell markers. Taken from the second paper: TCR beta cDNA libraries were made by 5'RACE template switching that added a universal primer site and unique molecular identifiers. In sorted CD3+CD56+NKG2C+, CD3+CD56+NKG2C- and CD3+CD56-NKG2C+ T-cell subsets from several donors, TCR beta-chain repertoires were profiled. Among the eight sequenced donors, seven were HCMV-seropositive and one was HCMV-seronegative. In several experiments an anti-gammadeltaTCR antibody was added to restrict sorting to alphabetaTCR-expressing T cells. For roughly six donors, the dominant CD3+CD56+NKG2C+ clonotypes were among the top 10 CD8+ clonotypes and accounted for about 1.0-8% of CD8+ T cells. Those dominant clonotypes were again the most abundant among CD3+CD56-NKG2C+ cells in a handful of donors, at roughly 25-60.1%. Whether the expanded NKG2C-expressing T cell clones were specific for HCMV antigens was left unclear. Randomly selected healthy volunteers, three men and five women, were used as the eight sequenced donors. A commercial ELISA kit detecting HCMV-specific IgG in serum was used to determine HCMV serostatus. Peripheral blood mononuclear cells were isolated from blood by Ficoll density gradient centrifugation. CD4+ and CD8+ T cells were isolated from PBMC by magnetic immunoseparation with Miltenyi isolation kits. Priming for cDNA synthesis came from the TCR beta constant segment, and two successive PCR amplification steps followed. The libraries were sequenced on Illumina HiSeq 2000/2500, MiSeq or NextSeq, producing 2 x 150 bp reads. MIGEC was used to demultiplex reads and group the reads by UMI, and MiTCR was used to assemble and quantify clonotypes. To remove erroneous sequences, TCR cDNA sequences were retained only when supported by two or more reads. The tcR package was used for downstream repertoire analysis, and clonotypes were matched across fractions by CDR3 nucleotide sequence plus V segment. VDJmatch was used to annotate antigen specificity against VDJdb, with one amino acid substitution in CDR3 permitted.

The starting material was CD4+ T cells sorted from PBMCs, obtained 11 to 12 days after vaccination. The receptor chain draws on TRBV5-4 and TRBJ2-3; TRBD2 agrees with 12 junctional bases. This TCR came from a man in his fifties or sixties who received an inactivated influenza vaccine. Donor details come from another sample of the same person, matched by shared clones. The DNA reads as follows: TGTGCCAGCAGCTTACTAGCGGGGGGCCCAGCAGATACGCAGTATTTT. It encodes CASSLLAGGPADTQYF.